These 25 T cell receptor beta chains share one sample of origin, sequenced in a study of shared clonotypes between healthy human individuals. The repertoire was sequenced with immunoSEQ multiplex PCR; TCRdb's copy has only in-frame clones and lacks some. This table has more than 1,200,000 clones, approximately 98.5% appearing once. The sample consisted of naive CD4+ T cells sorted from blood. Subset indicated: CD45RA+ positively selected. Source of these receptors: a man between 25 and 39 years old in good health.

The rearrangement joins TRBV14 to TRBJ2-7, with 9 nucleotides matching TRBD2. From germline, CDR1 is SGHDN and CDR2 FVKESK. This CDR3 spans 16 amino acids. Losses at the gene ends were 3 bases for V and 2 bases for J; bases not matched to a gene: 8. The CDR3 reads CASSQKKGLATYEQYF. CDR3 nucleotide sequence: TGTGCCAGCAGCCAGAAAAAGGGACTAGCCACCTACGAGCAGTACTTC.

Notes on this clone: The junction shows a germline mismatch at one end, possibly a read error. The chain couples TRBV11-2 to TRBJ2-7, with no clear D. The CDR3 runs 11 residues. CDR1 SGHAT and CDR2 FQNNGV come from the germline V gene. The CDR3 sequence is CASSLNYGQYF. Here the CDR3 DNA reads TGTGCCAGCAGCCTAAACTACGGGCAGTACTTC.

This chain links TRBV9 with TRBJ2-2; tentatively, D is TRBD1 (5 bases). Trimming removed 3 bases at V and 6 bases at J, with 15 bases between. Germline CDR1 is SGDLS and CDR2 is YYNGEE. The length of the CDR3 is 15 residues. The CDR3 reads CASSATVLGSGELFF. The CDR3 DNA reads TGTGCCAGCAGCGCGACAGTTTTGGGTTCCGGGGAGCTGTTTTTT.

This clone was recorded only once. The J gene is TRBJ1-4, the V gene TRBV27; 10 positions match TRBD1. Trimming cost V 6 bases and J 11 bases; bases outside gene matches: 3. Germline lookup yields CDR1 MNHEY and CDR2 SMNVEV (reference sequence). The CDR3 contains 12 residues. CDR3 loop: CASRTGGAKLFF. The CDR3 DNA sequence: TGTGCCAGCAGGACAGGGGGCGCGAAACTGTTTTTT.

The chain joins TRBV5-8 to TRBJ2-1; D call uncertain. Looked up from germline, CDR1 is SGHTS and CDR2 is YDEGEE. The CDR3 covers 13 residues. Trimming cost V 2 bases and J 6 bases, with 9 bases left between them. As DNA, the CDR3 is TGTGCCAGCAGCTTCTCCAGGACCAATGAGCAGTTCTTC. This codes for CASSFSRTNEQFF.

About this clone: The junction shows a germline mismatch at one end, possibly a read error. CDR3 bases: TGTGCCAGTAGTATAGACCCGTGGACTAGCGGGAGTCAAGATTTT. It yields the protein CASSIDPWTSGSQDF. The V gene is TRBV19, the J gene TRBJ2-3, with 13 bases identical to TRBD2. The CDR3 is 15 residues long. From germline, CDR1 is LNHDA and CDR2 SQIVND (reference sequence).

This chain links TRBV29-1 with TRBJ2-1, with D possibly called TRBD1 or TRBD2 (5 bases each). V lost 3 bases, J lost 1 base, and 22 bases lay in between. Germline lookup yields CDR1 SQVTM and CDR2 ANQGSEA. The CDR3 extends over 18 amino acids. Here the CDR3 reads CSVDPSGTPSPSYNEQFF. CDR3 bases: TGCAGCGTTGACCCTAGTGGGACCCCATCGCCTTCCTACAATGAGCAGTTCTTC.

The V call is TRBV7-9, the J call TRBJ2-1; D is unclear. V was trimmed by 5 bases and J by 4 bases, leaving 9 bases between them. Germline V gene lookup returns CDR1 SEHNR and CDR2 FQNEAQ (reference sequence). This CDR3 has 13 amino acids. Written as DNA, the CDR3 is TGTGCCAGCAGCAGACTGGTTTACAATGAGCAGTTCTTC. Translated, it gives CASSRLVYNEQFF.

The chain links TRBV9 to TRBJ2-2, with D perhaps TRBD2 (5 bases). Per germline, CDR1 SGDLS and CDR2 YYNGEE. With 0 bases removed from V and 6 bases from J, the gap between germline ends came to 9 bases. The CDR3 extends over 14 amino acids. The chain's CDR3 is CASSVAGSSGELFF. CDR3 sequence (DNA): TGTGCCAGCAGCGTAGCGGGATCATCCGGGGAGCTGTTTTTT.

This chain uses TRBV28 with TRBJ1-5; weak D call: TRBD1 (5 bases). Between the trimmed V and J ends, which lost 0 bases and 2 bases, there was a span of 14 bases. The CDR3 has 17 amino acids. The germline V gene encodes CDR1 MDHEN and CDR2 SYDVKM. CDR3 in amino acids: CASSLWRGEGRNQPQHF. CDR3 in DNA: TGTGCCAGCAGTTTATGGAGAGGGGAGGGACGCAATCAGCCCCAGCATTTT.

The rearrangement uses TRBV11-3 and TRBJ1-1; 9 bases map to TRBD1. J was trimmed by 5 bases and V by 5 bases; bases with no gene match: 12. The length of the CDR3 is 16 residues. Germline V CDR1 and CDR2: SGHNT, YENEEA. The CDR3 nucleotides read TGTGCCAGCAGCGTCGCCCCCCTGACAGGGGGTACTGAAGCTTTCTTT. Its protein product is CASSVAPLTGGTEAFF.

In the case of this clone: Other DNA variants within this sample encode the same CDR3. The V and J genes are TRBV6-6 and TRBJ1-1; unclear D gene. The germline CDR1 and CDR2 sequences are MNHNY and SVGAGI (reference sequence). The germline V and J ends were trimmed by 2 bases and 2 bases, with 3 bases remaining between them. This CDR3 is 12 amino acids long. CDR3: CASSYVNTEAFF. In DNA, the CDR3 is TGTGCCAGCAGTTACGTAAACACTGAAGCTTTCTTT.

In regard to this clone: Other nucleotide sequences in the sample specify the same CDR3. The V gene is TRBV2, the J gene TRBJ2-3, with TRBD1 identical over 8 bases. Trimming took 5 bases from V and 1 from J; bases not matched to a gene: 5. The CDR3 sequence is 15 residues long. Germline lookup yields CDR1 SNHLY and CDR2 FYNNEI. The CDR3 region is CASSPGQGGTDTQYF. The CDR3 DNA is TGTGCCAGCAGTCCTGGACAGGGTGGCACAGATACGCAGTATTTT.

The table lists this clone with a count of one. The chain is built from TRBV2 and TRBJ2-3, with D unresolved. The CDR3 is 13 amino acids. Germline V gives CDR1 SNHLY, CDR2 FYNNEI. Between the trimmed V and J ends, which lost 5 bases and 6 bases, there was a span of 12 bases. In nucleotides, the CDR3 is TGTGCCAGCAGTATCGACCTAACGGATACGCAGTATTTT. This codes for CASSIDLTDTQYF. Full variable domain (rest looked up from reference TRBV2 and TRBJ2-3): EPEVTQTPSHQVTQMGQEVILRCVPISNHLYFYWYRQILGQKVEFLVSFYNNEISEKSEIFDDQFSVERPDGSNFTLKIRSTKLEDSAMYFCASSIDLTDTQYFGPGTRLTVL.

This chain links TRBV7-9 with TRBJ2-2; D is undetermined. The V gene's germline CDR1 is SEHNR and CDR2 FQNEAQ (reference sequence). The V gene lost 7 bases and the J gene lost 0 bases, with 9 bases spanning the gap. This CDR3 contains 14 residues. The CDR3 DNA is TGTGCCAGCACCCAATCAACGAACACCGGGGAGCTGTTTTTT. Its protein is CASTQSTNTGELFF.

V and J are TRBV5-5 and TRBJ1-5; TRBD1 aligns across 7 bases. Germline CDR1 and CDR2: SGHKS and YYEKEE (reference sequence). The CDR3 loop spans 14 amino acids. After removal of 4 bases from V and 9 bases from J, the junction contained 10 bases not matched to a gene. The CDR3 DNA is TGTGCCAGCAGCCCGACAGGGTCGGGGCGGCCCCAGCATTTT. Translation: CASSPTGSGRPQHF. The full variable domain, with the rest looked up from reference TRBV5-5 and TRBJ1-5, is DAGVTQSPTHLIKTRGQQVTLRCSPISGHKSVSWYQQVLGQGPQFIFQYYEKEERGRGNFPDRFSARQFPNYSSELNVNALLLGDSALYLCASSPTGSGRPQHFGDGTRLSIL.

V usage is TRBV6-6 and J usage is TRBJ2-7, with 9 bases aligning to TRBD1. Losses at the gene ends were 6 bases for V and 5 bases for J; bases not matched to a gene: 5. Germline loops: CDR1 MNHNY, CDR2 SVGAGI (reference sequence). The CDR3 spans 13 residues. The CDR3 DNA sequence: TGTGCCAGCAGACAGGGGGCCGGGGACGAGCAGTACTTC. Translated, it gives CASRQGAGDEQYF.

The chain recombines TRBV19 with TRBJ2-7; a weak D match, TRBD2 (7 bases). The CDR3 covers 16 residues. V lost 5 bases and J 5 bases, leaving 22 bases between the germline ends. CDR1 and CDR2 (germline): LNHDA, SQIVND (reference sequence). CDR3 DNA: TGTGCCAGTAGTCCTAGGGGGGGACTAACCGTCAACGAGCAGTACTTC. As protein: CASSPRGGLTVNEQYF.

The chain carries TRBV18 and TRBJ1-5; D gene ambiguous. Trimming took off 4 bases at V and 1 base at J, with 8 bases between the two ends. CDR1 and CDR2 (germline): KGHSH, LQKENI. This CDR3 has 14 amino acids. Here the CDR3 reads CASSLQASNQPQHF. The CDR3 DNA is TGTGCCAGCTCACTTCAGGCAAGCAATCAGCCCCAGCATTTT.

The rearrangement uses TRBV5-8 and TRBJ2-1; 8 bases match TRBD1. Per germline, CDR1 SGHTS and CDR2 YDEGEE. The CDR3 has 17 residues. V shed 2 bases and J 0 bases; nucleotides not matched to a gene: 7. Written as DNA, the CDR3 is TGTGCCAGCAGCTTACTGGGACAGGCTTTCTCCTACAATGAGCAGTTCTTC. Protein: CASSLLGQAFSYNEQFF.

The chain couples TRBV21-1 to TRBJ2-2. TRBV21-1 is tagged as a pseudogene. The CDR3 runs to 18 residues. CDR3 bases: TGTGCCAGCAGCAAAGTTCCGGGACGGCCTACGGACACCGGGGAGCTGTTTTTT. Protein product: CASSKVPGRPTDTGELFF.

The V gene is TRBV5-4, the J gene TRBJ2-3, with D maybe TRBD2 (5 bases). V lost 4 bases, J lost 6 bases, and 24 bases lay in between. CDR1 and CDR2 from the germline V gene are SGHNT and YYREEE (reference sequence). The CDR3 consists of 17 residues. The chain's CDR3 is CASSLGGGRRAGDTQYF. The CDR3 DNA follows: TGTGCCAGCAGCCTCGGTGGTGGGAGACGCGCTGGCGATACGCAGTATTTT.

This chain joins TRBV30 and TRBJ1-1; TRBD1 might be the D (6 bases). Germline CDR1 and CDR2: GTSNPN and SVGIG (reference sequence). V gave up 5 bases and J gave up 11 bases, with 24 bases separating them. The CDR3 totals 14 residues. CDR3 sequence: CAWSKIGGPGRAFF. DNA of the CDR3: TGTGCCTGGTCGAAAATTGGGGGGCCGGGTAGGGCTTTCTTT.

The chain combines TRBV4-3 with TRBJ1-2; D is uncertain. Germline CDR1 LGHNA, CDR2 YSLEER. CDR3 length: 13 amino acids. Between the trimmed V and J ends, which lost 2 bases and 8 bases, there was a span of 12 bases. CDR3 in DNA: TGCGCCAGCAGCCAAATAGACTATCGGGGCTACACCTTC. Translated, it gives CASSQIDYRGYTF.

This rearrangement joins TRBV2 to TRBJ1-1, with D unresolved. This CDR3 comprises 13 residues. Trimming shortened V by 10 bases and J by 3 bases, and 15 bases separated the two germline ends. Looked up from germline, CDR1 is SNHLY and CDR2 is FYNNEI. CDR3 sequence: CATRTSRDTEAFF. The CDR3 DNA sequence: TGTGCCACTCGAACGTCCCGGGACACTGAAGCTTTCTTT.